Here is one TCR beta chain with its context. Its antigen is still unknown. Base qualities were left out, and no much larger clone turns up one base away. The record originates from a study of blood T cell repertoires in COVID-19 (dated by TCRdb to the early 2020s). Concerning the study at large: The collaborator samples originated in the United States, Italy and Spain and spanned the acute and convalescent phases of COVID-19. The material from the prospective study consisted of cDNA or gDNA derived from T cells, B-cell-depleted T cells, or PBMCs. Subjects who had been exposed to COVID-19, were actively infected with it, or had recovered from it provided the deeply sampled blood TCRbeta repertoires that made up the dataset. A freely available public database, intended as a resource for researchers studying the immune response to SARS-CoV-2, is where the repertoires were released. The samples were drawn from the first 160 participants of the ongoing ImmuneRACE study and from over a thousand subjects provided by 6 global collaborators. The sample metadata nearly always contained a de-identified subject ID, COVID-19 status, age in years and sex. Where available, HLA class I and class II types were obtained from metadata supplied by the sample provider rather than from assay-based typing. What the research found in general, with its limitations: The quantity of clinical and demographic metadata differed by source and by participant and was supplied without curation.

TCRbeta CDR3 regions were amplified from genomic DNA by means of the immunoSEQ Assay, a bias-controlled multiplex PCR. Per the authors' processing: Nucleated cell counts per sample were estimated from amplification of reference gene primers within the assay. To quantify the absolute abundance of each unique TCRbeta CDR3 rearrangement, sequence reads were collapsed and filtered. For each sample, productive Simpson clonality was calculated as the square root of Simpson's diversity index over productive rearrangements. As stored in TCRdb, this immuneACCESS dataset retains in-frame rearrangements with V and J assigned. A fraction of the clones does not appear; measured against another copy, unresolved V genes explain less than half of the discrepancy, and the remainder lacks a known reason. From that table come the V and J calls and clone size; the DNA was used to work out D and trimming. Counted in this sample were 100,000 or so clones; around four fifths of them appeared once. The top ten clones comprise 12% of the sample.

Each collaborating institution followed its own protocols to collect whole blood in K2EDTA tubes. For TCRbeta analysis, collaborator samples were shipped as frozen whole blood, as isolated PBMCs, or as DNA extracted from either sample type. Its CDR3 holds 14 amino acids, cysteine through valine. The retained sequence is limited to the CDR3, 42 bases, with the frame set at the first base. V drops 1 base and J drops 7 bases, leaving 17 bases in between. The germline V gene (reference sequence) supplies CDR1 GTSNPN and CDR2 SVGIG. Source material: peripheral blood. The TCR sequence derives from a woman between 65 and 79 years old with acute or convalescent COVID-19. The rearrangement joined TRBV30 to TRBJ2-7; TRBD1 could be the D gene, as 5 bases match. Here is the DNA: TGTGCCTGGAGTGAACAGGTTGGGCTAGGAGAGCAGTACGTC. Translated, this is CAWSEQVGLGEQYV.